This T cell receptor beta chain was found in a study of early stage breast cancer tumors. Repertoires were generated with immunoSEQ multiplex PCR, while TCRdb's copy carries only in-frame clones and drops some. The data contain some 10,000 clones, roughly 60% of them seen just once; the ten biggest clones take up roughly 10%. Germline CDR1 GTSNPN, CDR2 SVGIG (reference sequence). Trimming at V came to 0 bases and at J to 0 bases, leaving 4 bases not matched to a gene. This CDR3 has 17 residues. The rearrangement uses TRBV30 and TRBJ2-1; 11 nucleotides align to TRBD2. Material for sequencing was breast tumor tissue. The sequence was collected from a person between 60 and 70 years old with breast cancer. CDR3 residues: CAWSVTSGGYSYNEQFF. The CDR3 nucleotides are TGTGCCTGGAGTGTAACTAGCGGGGGATACTCCTACAATGAGCAGTTCTTC.